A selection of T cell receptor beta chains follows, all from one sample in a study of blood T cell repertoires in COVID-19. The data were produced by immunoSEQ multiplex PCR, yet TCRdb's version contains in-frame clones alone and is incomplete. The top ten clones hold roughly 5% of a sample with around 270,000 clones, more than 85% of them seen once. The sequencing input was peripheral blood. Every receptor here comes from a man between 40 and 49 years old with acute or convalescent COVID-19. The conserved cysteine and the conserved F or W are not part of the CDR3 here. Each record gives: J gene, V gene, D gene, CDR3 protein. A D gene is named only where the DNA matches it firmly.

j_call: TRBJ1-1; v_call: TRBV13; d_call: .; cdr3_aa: ASSPRQIIGEAF
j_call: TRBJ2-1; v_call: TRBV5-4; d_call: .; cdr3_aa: ASSPDSSSYNEQF
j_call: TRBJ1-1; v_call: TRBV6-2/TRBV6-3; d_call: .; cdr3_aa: ASSQQGRWSEAF
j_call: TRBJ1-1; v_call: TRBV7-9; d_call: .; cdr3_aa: ASSVQGGTEAF
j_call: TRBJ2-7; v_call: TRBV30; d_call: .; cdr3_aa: ACDSHYEQY
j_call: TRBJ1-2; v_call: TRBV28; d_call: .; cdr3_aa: ASSSGLGGGAYYGYT
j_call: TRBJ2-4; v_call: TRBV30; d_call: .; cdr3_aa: AWSQRGGSKNIQY
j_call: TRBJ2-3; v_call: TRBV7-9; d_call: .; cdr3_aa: ASSFSSVGRGYGDTQY
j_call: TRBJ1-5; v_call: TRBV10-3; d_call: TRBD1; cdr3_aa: ANGDRDQPQH
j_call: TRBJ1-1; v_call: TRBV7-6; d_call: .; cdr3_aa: ASSLGRGINTEAF
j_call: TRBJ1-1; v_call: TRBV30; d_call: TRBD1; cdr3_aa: AWSVNRGAEITEAF
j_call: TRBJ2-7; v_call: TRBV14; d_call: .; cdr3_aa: ASSQEGLYEQY
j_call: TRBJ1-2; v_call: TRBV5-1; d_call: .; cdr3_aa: ASSRRTENYGYT
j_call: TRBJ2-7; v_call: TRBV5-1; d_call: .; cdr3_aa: ASSLAGGSTYEQY
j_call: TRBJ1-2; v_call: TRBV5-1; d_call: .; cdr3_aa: ASSLSRDYGYT
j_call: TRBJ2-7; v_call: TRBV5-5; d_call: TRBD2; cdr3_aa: ASSLGPAGGSYEQY
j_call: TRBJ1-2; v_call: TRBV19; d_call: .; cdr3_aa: ASSLPTEYGYT
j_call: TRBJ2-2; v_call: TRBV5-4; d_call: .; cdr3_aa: ASSRYAGNTGELF
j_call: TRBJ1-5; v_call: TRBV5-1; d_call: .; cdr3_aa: ASSLDTPTNQPQH
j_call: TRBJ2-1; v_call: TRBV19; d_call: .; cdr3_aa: ASSIDLPYNEQF
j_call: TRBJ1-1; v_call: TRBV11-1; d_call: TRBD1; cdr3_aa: ASSLHRGLQAF
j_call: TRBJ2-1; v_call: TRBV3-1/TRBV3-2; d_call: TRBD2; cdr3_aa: ASRPTSGGNNEQF
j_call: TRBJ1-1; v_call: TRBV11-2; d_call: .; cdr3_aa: ASSLLVGGNTEAF
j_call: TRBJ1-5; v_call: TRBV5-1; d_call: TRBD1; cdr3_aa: ASSLAGTVNQPQH
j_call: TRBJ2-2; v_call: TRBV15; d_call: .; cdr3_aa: ATSRGGDTGELF
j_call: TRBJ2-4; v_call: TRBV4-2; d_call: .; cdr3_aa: ASSQVVRAEENIQY
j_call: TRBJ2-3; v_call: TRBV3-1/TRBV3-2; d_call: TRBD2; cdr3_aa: ASSPGGNADTQY
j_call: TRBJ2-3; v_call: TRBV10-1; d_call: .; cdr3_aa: ASSVRGRGDTQY
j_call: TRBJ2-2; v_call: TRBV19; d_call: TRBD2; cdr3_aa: ASSITGGPNTGELF
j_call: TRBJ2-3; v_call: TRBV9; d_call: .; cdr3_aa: ASSVTDTDTQY
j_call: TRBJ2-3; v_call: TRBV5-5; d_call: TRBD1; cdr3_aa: ASSLTTGSVGTQY
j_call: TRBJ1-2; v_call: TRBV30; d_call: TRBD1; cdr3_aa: AWTRQGGDGYT
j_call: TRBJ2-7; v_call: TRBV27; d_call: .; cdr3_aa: ASSLSRTGIYEQY
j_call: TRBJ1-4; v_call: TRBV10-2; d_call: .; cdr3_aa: ASRGLTNEKLF
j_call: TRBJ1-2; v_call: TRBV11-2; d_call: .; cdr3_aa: ASSPYPGLGYGYT
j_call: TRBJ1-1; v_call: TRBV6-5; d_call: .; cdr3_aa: ASSSPGENTEAF
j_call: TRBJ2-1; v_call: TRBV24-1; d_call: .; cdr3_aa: ATSDRYVQDEQF
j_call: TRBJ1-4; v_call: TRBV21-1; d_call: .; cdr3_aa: ASSSQGGGSTEKLF
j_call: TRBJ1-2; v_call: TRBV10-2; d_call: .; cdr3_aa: ASRETGAGGYT
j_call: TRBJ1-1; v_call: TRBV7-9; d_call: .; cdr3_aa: ASSLPQGSTEAF
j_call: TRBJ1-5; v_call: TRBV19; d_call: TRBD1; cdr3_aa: ASSIERGRDQPQH
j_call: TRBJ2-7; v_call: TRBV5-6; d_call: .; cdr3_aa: ASSLVGYEQY
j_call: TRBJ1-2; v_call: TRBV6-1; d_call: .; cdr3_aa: ASSEAVRGRGYGYT
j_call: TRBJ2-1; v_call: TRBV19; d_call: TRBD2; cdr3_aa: ASSYRDKRGAGEQF
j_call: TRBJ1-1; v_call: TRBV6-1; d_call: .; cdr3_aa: ASSESGSAGD
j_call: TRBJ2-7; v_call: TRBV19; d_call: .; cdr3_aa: ASSGLRGSYEQY
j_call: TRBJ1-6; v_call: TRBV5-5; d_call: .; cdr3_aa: ASSLSDSHNSPLH
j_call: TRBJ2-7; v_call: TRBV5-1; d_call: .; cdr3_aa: ASSLLGARSGEQY
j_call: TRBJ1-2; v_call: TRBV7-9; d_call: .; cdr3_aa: ASSLGQQGGYGYT
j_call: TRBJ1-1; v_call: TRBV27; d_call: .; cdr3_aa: ASSSLGRADTEAF
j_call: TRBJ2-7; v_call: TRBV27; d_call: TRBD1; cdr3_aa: ASSETGLSEQY
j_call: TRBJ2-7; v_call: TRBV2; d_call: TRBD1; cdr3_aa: ASIFSPGAGQEG
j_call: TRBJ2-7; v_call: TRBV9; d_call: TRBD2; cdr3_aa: ASSFSSGPRREQY
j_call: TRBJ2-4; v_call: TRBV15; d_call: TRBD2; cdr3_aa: ATSREITSGAVAKNIQY
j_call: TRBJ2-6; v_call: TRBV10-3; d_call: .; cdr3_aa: AISGLGSFGPGANVLT
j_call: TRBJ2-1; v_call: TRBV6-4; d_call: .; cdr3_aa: ASSVRLYNEQF